This T cell receptor (beta chain) comes out of a study of identical twins' blood T cells. V dropped 6 bases and J dropped 4 bases, with 10 bases sitting between them. Germline V lookup: CDR1 DFQATT, CDR2 SNEGSKA (reference sequence). The CDR3 length is 12 residues. A few counts support this clonotype. One entry per CDR3 protein results from TCRdb running MiXCR on the 5' RACE reads. The sample consists of 300,000 to 400,000 distinct CDR3 sequences, roughly 31% of them appearing once. This clonotype was sampled from a woman aged 18-55 years in good health. Sequenced sample: PBMCs. This sequence joins TRBV20-1 and TRBJ2-1; D is undetermined. This CDR3 is CSAHTGYNEQFF. The CDR3 region has the DNA TGCAGTGCCCATACTGGATACAATGAGCAGTTCTTC.